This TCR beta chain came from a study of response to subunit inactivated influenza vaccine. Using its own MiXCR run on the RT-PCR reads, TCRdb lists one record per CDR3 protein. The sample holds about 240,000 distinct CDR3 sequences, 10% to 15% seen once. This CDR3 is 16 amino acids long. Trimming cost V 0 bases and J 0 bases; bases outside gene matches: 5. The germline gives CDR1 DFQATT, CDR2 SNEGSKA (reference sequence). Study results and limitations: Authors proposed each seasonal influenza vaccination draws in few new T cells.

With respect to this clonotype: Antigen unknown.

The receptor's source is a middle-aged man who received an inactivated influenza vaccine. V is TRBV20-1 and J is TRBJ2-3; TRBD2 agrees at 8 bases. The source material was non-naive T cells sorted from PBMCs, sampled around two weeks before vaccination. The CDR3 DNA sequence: TGCAGTGCTAGAGATCTTGGACTAGCTAGCACAGATACGCAGTATTTT. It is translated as CSARDLGLASTDTQYF.